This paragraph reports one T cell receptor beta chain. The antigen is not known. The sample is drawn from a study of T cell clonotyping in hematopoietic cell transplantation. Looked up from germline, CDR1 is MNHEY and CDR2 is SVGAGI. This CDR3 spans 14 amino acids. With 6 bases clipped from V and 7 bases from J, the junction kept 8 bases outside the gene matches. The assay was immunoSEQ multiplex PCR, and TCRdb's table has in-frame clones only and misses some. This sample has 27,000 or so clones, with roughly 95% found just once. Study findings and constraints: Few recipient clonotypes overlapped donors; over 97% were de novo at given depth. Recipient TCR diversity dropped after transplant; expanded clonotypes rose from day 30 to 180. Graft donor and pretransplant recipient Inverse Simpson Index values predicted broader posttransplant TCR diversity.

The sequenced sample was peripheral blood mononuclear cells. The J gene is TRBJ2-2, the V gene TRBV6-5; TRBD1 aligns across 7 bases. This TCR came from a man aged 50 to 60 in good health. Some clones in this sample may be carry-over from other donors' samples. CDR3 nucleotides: TGTGCCAGCAGACCACAGGGGCCGGTCGGGGAGCTGTTTTTT. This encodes CASRPQGPVGELFF.